This passage covers 2 T cell receptor beta chains from one sample sequenced in a study of PD-L1 blockade in urothelial cancer. The repertoire was sequenced with immunoSEQ multiplex PCR; TCRdb's copy has only in-frame clones and lacks some. The sample consists of tens of thousands of clones, approximately 86% of them appearing once. This sample comprised PBMCs, obtained around atezolizumab (anti-PD-L1) treatment. The receptor source for this set is a man in his sixties with urothelial cancer.

The CDR3 loop reads CASSLTGGLNTGELFF. The CDR3 DNA reads as TGCGCCAGCAGCCTAACGGGAGGCCTCAACACCGGGGAGCTGTTTTTT. The V call is TRBV4-3, the J call TRBJ2-2, with 7 bases identical to TRBD2. The CDR3 runs to 16 residues. The junction had 7 bases not matched to a gene; V was cut back by 4 bases and J by 2 bases. The V gene's germline CDR1 is LGHNA and CDR2 YSLEER.

The J gene is TRBJ2-1, the V gene TRBV19, with 10 bases fitting TRBD2. J was trimmed by 8 bases and V by 6 bases; bases with no gene match: 7. The CDR3 is made up of 14 amino acids. Looked up from germline, CDR1 is LNHDA and CDR2 is SQIVND (reference sequence). The CDR3 is CASSASGGFYEQFF. For the CDR3, the DNA is TGTGCCAGTAGCGCTAGCGGGGGTTTCTATGAGCAGTTCTTC.